This section outlines one T cell receptor (beta chain) sequence together with its context. Its antigen is unknown. Nothing much larger sits one base from this clone, and base qualities are not available. The library was generated by the immunoSEQ multiplex PCR assay. The multiplex PCR relied on a mix of 60 forward primers for TCR Vbeta segments and 13 reverse primers for TCR Jbeta segments. The CDR3 region of rearranged TCR beta genes was amplified from genomic DNA by a multiplex PCR assay. Amplified TCR beta libraries were sequenced as 87-base-pair reads on the Illumina HiSeq System. In the authors' own workflow: Across the 600 to 700 repertoires, a later analysis counted tens of millions of unique TCR beta chains, 9 million to 14 million of which were shared by at least two donors. Raw reads were error-corrected and collapsed into unique sequences with a nearest-neighbor algorithm that merged closely related sequences to remove PCR and sequencing errors. CDR3 sequences were aligned to IMGT reference sequences to assign V, D and J gene segments. For a sequence to be retained, a match of at least six nucleotides was required to both a V gene segment and a J gene segment. A rearrangement was called productive if the CDR3 had no stop codons and remained in frame with V and J, and every other rearrangement was called non-productive. Following IMGT convention, CDR3 was defined as the stretch from the second conserved V-encoded cysteine to the conserved J-encoded phenylalanine. The earlier analysis of a few hundred of the donors excluded any sequence lacking an unambiguous match to a single V gene segment. In an earlier analysis of several hundred of the donors, V segments were called functional above 56.7% productive rearrangements and were called segregating when the between-donor standard deviation exceeded 5%. A statistical classification framework was developed to diagnose cytomegalovirus status using the catalog of TCR beta chain sequences. A later analysis assigned V and J genes by comparing TCR nucleotide sequences with IMGT/GENE-DB human TR gene sequences. A later analysis assigned CDR3 sequences and most-parsimonious VDJ recombination scenarios with the TCRdist pipeline. In a later analysis, every TCR beta chain was defined by the combination of its CDR3 amino acid sequence and its V-gene family, and reads without a unique V-gene family were dropped. A later analysis removed over 500 highly shared, low-generation-probability nucleotide sequences to deal with suspected cross-contamination and a sequencing artifact. In a later analysis, a clonal expansion index for each public chain was calculated from normalized within-repertoire ranks of inferred template counts. Generation probabilities in a later analysis came from a VDJ recombination model fitted to out-of-frame rearrangements, and those results were checked against IGoR. Hypergeometric tests were used in a later analysis to score TCR-TCR, TCR-HLA and TCR-CMV co-occurrence, with a repertoire-size bias correction applied to the TCR pairs. A later analysis estimated false discovery rates by permuting HLA or CMV assignments 20 times. In a later analysis, co-occurring TCRs were grouped using DBSCAN, with TCRdist sequence similarity added in when clustering inside HLA-allele-positive subsets. Co-occurrence clustering excluded repertoires with fewer than 30,000 or more than 120,000 public chains, plus five with anomalous nucleotide sharing. This immuneACCESS table, as held by TCRdb, lists in-frame sequences with V and J called but not all clones. Of the missing ones, under half trace to an unresolved V gene in checked studies; the others have no known cause. Clonal size and the V and J genes are those of that table, whereas D and trimming came from the DNA. A total of roughly 200,000 clones appear in this sample, roughly 80% of them only once. About 1.7% of the sample is in the top ten clones.

This entry belongs to a study of cytomegalovirus exposure and HLA in healthy donors (dated by TCRdb to 2016 to 2017). Study-wide context: An earlier analysis of some 550 of the donors reported approximately 270 Gb of sequence data and some 100 million unique TCR beta sequences from about 179 million T cells. Roughly 300 gigabases of sequencing data and tens of millions of unique TCR sequences were included in an early release covering several hundred HLA-typed donors. Among the roughly 400 genotyped donors, around 81% belonged to the genetic ancestry cluster associated with self-reported Caucasian donors. The study aimed to test whether cataloging public T cell receptors could reveal signatures of past pathogen exposure. The T cell repertoires of several hundred subjects were profiled by immunosequencing and related to cytomegalovirus serostatus. Along with the 666-subject first cohort, a separate validation cohort of over a hundred different subjects was used. The study combined high-throughput TCR immunosequencing, statistical association of individual TCRs with disease status, and machine learning to predict cytomegalovirus infection status. A later analysis re-examined previously published TCR beta repertoires from more than 600 donors and added high-resolution HLA genotyping to investigate patterns of TCR occurrence. Rather than using new phenotypic data, the later analysis identified candidate immune exposures from TCR beta sequences and from how often those sequences occurred across donors. In an earlier analysis of around 540 of the donors, high-throughput TCR beta sequencing was used to judge whether each TCR beta V gene segment behaved as functional or pseudogenic. Alongside the repertoire data, information on donor age, sex, ethnicity and CMV serostatus was compiled. Genome-wide SNP genotypes for about 65% of the 666 donors were used in a later genetic analysis, which treated that subset as a discovery cohort. All discovery cohort repertoires had been generated using a single sequencing platform. HLA typing covered class I and class II loci at four-digit resolution. The number of donors typed differed by locus, with roughly 620-640 for A, B, C, DRB1 and DQB1, roughly 520 for DQA1, about 610 for DPA1, and approximately 470 for DPB1. Roughly 5 DR-DQ haplotypes were handled as single units for association and clustering, since linkage in the cohort was strong. Across some 400 genotyped donors of the cohort, an average of roughly 200,000 unique TCR beta nucleotide sequences per donor were sequenced, and roughly 18% of those sequences were non-productive. On the study overall, not on this receptor specifically: Broadly in line with IMGT annotations, most TCR beta V segments showed up in productive rearrangements about 90% or about 30% of the time in an earlier analysis of several hundred of the donors. Strong co-occurrence of HLA alleles, especially DR and DQ, made assigning TCR associations to individual alleles difficult. Compared with equally common non-associated chains, HLA-associated TCR beta chains in a later analysis were more clonally expanded and had lower generation probabilities. Most TCR sequences were seen in very few donors, while some public TCRs were found in many individuals. HLA typing was unavailable for some donors at each locus, so association tests used only the typed subset. Some IMGT-functional V segments, including TRBV6-2 and TRBV6-3, could not be distinguished by the 87-base-pair reads and were therefore excluded. In a later analysis, TCR association rates were found to vary across HLA loci, with the most associated TCRs seen for DRB1 alleles and the fewest for HLA-C alleles. Sequencing depth was assumed to be roughly uniform across donors in the presence/absence analyses, though that assumption may not hold. In a later analysis, several top co-occurrence clusters were reported to appear linked to parvovirus B19, influenza, CMV and Epstein-Barr virus. It was suggested by the authors that the approach could potentially be generalized to other disease states and immunological phenotypes. Compared with the roughly 670-donor mean, donors in an Asian-associated ancestry cluster had fewer N-insertions in productive TCRs, according to a later genetic analysis. A later analysis associated about 17,000 TCR beta sequences with specific HLA alleles at a false discovery rate of 0.05. The study listed 164 TCR beta chains as associated with cytomegalovirus. Most CMV-associated TCR beta chains appeared to be HLA-restricted in a later analysis, and the HLA associations seemed to be driven largely by CMV exposure. Correlated functional status among segregating V segments might reflect linkage disequilibrium, but an unknown experimental factor could not be ruled out. Immune exposure information for the cohort was limited to CMV serostatus. V-gene and J-gene trimming of TCR beta chains was associated with a missense DCLRE1C variant in a later genetic analysis, and the association was replicated in an independent cohort. Only TCR beta chains were sequenced in this cohort, and the absence of alpha or paired-chain data limited detectable features. A cluster of highly shared sequence variants was judged likely to be a technical artifact of the sequencing pipeline. A further reported finding was that TCR beta sequences accurately predicted the HLA-A and HLA-B alleles for most subjects in the first cohort. Because counts were too low, roughly 18 rarely observed V segments, including chromosome 9 orphons, were left out of the earlier analysis of 500 to 650 of the donors. In vitro tests confirmed that three of the cytomegalovirus-associated TCR beta chains recognize cytomegalovirus antigens. The classifier was reported to diagnose cytomegalovirus status with high specificity and sensitivity in both the original cohort and the validation cohort.

The germline V gene (reference sequence) specifies MNHNY as CDR1 and SVGAGI as CDR2. V and J lose 10 bases and 8 bases, and a span of 18 bases separates them. The CDR3, from cysteine to phenylalanine, totals 13 residues. Only CDR3 DNA is held: 39 bases, read in frame from base 1. The cohort consisted of fewer than 700 healthy bone marrow donors. All cohort members were sampled while nominally healthy, although unrecorded immune exposures were likely present. The donor tested CMV seronegative, placing the donor among the 350 or so seronegative members of the cohort. A peripheral blood sample was provided by each donor, and peripheral blood mononuclear cells were used for TCR beta sequencing. Genomic DNA was extracted from the blood cell samples with the Qiagen DNeasy Blood Extraction Kit.

The TCR originated in a man aged 45-60 years in good health and CMV-seronegative. This receptor chain uses TRBV6-6 and TRBJ2-1, with a tentative D gene TRBD2 over 6 matching bases. Sequencing used PBMCs. Here is the DNA: TGTGCCATCGAGACCGGGGGAGCCGATGAGCAGTTCTTC. The encoded protein is CAIETGGADEQFF.